This entry concerns a single T cell receptor beta chain. This entry comes from a study of blood T cell repertoires in COVID-19. Study in general: PBMCs, B-cell-depleted T cells, or T cells provided the cDNA or gDNA that made up the material.

The CDR3 has 12 amino acids. CDR1 and CDR2 from the germline V gene are MNHEY and SVGAGI. V was cut by 8 bases and J by 2 bases, with 10 bases left in between. Only in-frame clones appear in the TCRdb table, and some are missing; sequencing was by immunoSEQ multiplex PCR. Among 200,000 to 250,000 clones listed, roughly four fifths were seen once. The chain uses TRBV6-5 and TRBJ2-7; TRBD1 might be the D (6 bases). Sample: peripheral blood. This clonotype was obtained from a woman aged 80 or older with COVID-19, enrolled during active disease. The CDR3 sequence is CASQGHPYEQYF. The CDR3 nucleotides read TGTGCCAGCCAGGGACACCCCTACGAGCAGTACTTC.